These T cell receptor beta chains were read from a single sample in a study of blood T cell repertoires in COVID-19. TCRdb's copy holds only in-frame clones and misses some; the assay was immunoSEQ multiplex PCR. The sample has about 360,000 clones; about 88% are singletons. Sequenced input: peripheral blood. The receptors derive from a human donor in a cohort sampled during active COVID-19. Both conserved end residues are trimmed from each CDR3. The order of the fields is J gene, V gene, CDR3 protein.

>TRBJ2-5|TRBV6-5
ASSRPSGQETQY
>TRBJ2-5|TRBV2
ASSEKGLAGSSETQY
>TRBJ1-5|TRBV15
ATSRAGVQPQH
>TRBJ1-3|TRBV28
ASSLWQGNSGNTIY
>TRBJ2-1|TRBV19
ASSHSSGQAYNEQF
>TRBJ2-6|TRBV6-1
ASSEITGGAGANVLT
>TRBJ2-1|TRBV6-6
ASSYLLAGYNEQF
>TRBJ1-4|TRBV28
ASSLSPPRKYEKLF
>TRBJ2-3|TRBV9
ASSPLSSTDTQY
>TRBJ2-1|TRBV19
ASKWSARHNEQF
>TRBJ1-5|TRBV15
ATSGGLWGNQPQH
>TRBJ1-4|TRBV30
AWSLGTVEKLF
>TRBJ2-1|TRBV7-3
ASSLNRYNEQF
>TRBJ1-1|TRBV7-2
ASSRTGMNTEAF